What follows is one T cell receptor beta chain and its context. What it recognizes is unknown. The record originates from a study of response to subunit inactivated influenza vaccine. TCRdb re-called the RT-PCR reads with MiXCR, one entry per CDR3 protein. Among about 310,000 distinct CDR3 sequences, 21% were seen once, and the ten largest hold about 9.4%. J gave up 2 bases and V 6 bases, and 4 bases lay outside the gene matches. Germline loops: CDR1 MNHNS, CDR2 SASEGT. This CDR3 is 15 amino acids long. Study observations and caveats: Authors proposed each seasonal influenza vaccination draws in few new T cells.

Source: PBMCs from blood, taken about 20 months after vaccination. The sequence derives from a man in his fifties or sixties who received an inactivated influenza vaccine. This chain links TRBV6-1 with TRBJ1-4, with TRBD1 matching 9 bases. CDR3 protein: CASRTTGGTNEKLFF. The CDR3 nucleotides are TGTGCCAGCAGAACGACAGGGGGGACTAATGAAAAACTGTTTTTT.